These T cell receptor beta chains were read from a single sample in a study of T cells expressing NK-cell markers. One entry per CDR3 protein, without DNA, is what TCRdb gives after re-calling the 5' RACE reads. The sample features approximately 150,000 distinct CDR3 sequences, with roughly 18% in its top ten. The specimen sequenced was blood T cells: a sorted CD56 or NKG2C T cell subset, CD4+ or CD8+ T cells, or bulk PBMC T cells (not recorded which). The origin of the receptors is a woman aged 18-70 years in good health. The CDR3 runs from the conserved cysteine through the conserved F or W. Some rows mark clone size as missing; the rest say once, few, many or name a class of expanded clone.

- | TRBJ2-1 | TRBV5-1 | CASSLTLRDTGGNNEQFF
- | TRBJ2-1 | TRBV7-2 | CASSPPTRVPYNEQFF
- | TRBJ2-7 | TRBV18 | CASSPRATLLYEQYF
- | TRBJ2-3 | TRBV12-3/TRBV12-4 | CASSFIAEDTQYF
- | TRBJ2-1 | TRBV7-3 | CASSLSLGELQFF
- | TRBJ2-3 | TRBV6-2/TRBV6-3 | CASSYRGGIDTQYF
- | TRBJ2-5 | TRBV4-1 | CASSQVETQETQYF
- | TRBJ2-3 | TRBV12-5 | CASGLAGAQTQYF
- | TRBJ1-2 | TRBV12-3/TRBV12-4 | CASSLPGEPNYGYTF
- | TRBJ1-2 | TRBV7-2 | CASSLVSGVNYGYTF
- | TRBJ1-1 | TRBV28 | CASSTPPGARSTEAFF
- | TRBJ2-1 | TRBV3-1 | CASSPRGLAHNEQFF
- | TRBJ2-7 | TRBV6-1 | CASSPGLAGGPYEQYF
- | TRBJ2-3 | TRBV29-1 | CSVLVGGTDTQYF
- | TRBJ2-7 | TRBV6-5 | CASSYSIGTHREQYF
- | TRBJ2-2 | TRBV9 | CASSVVAGKNTGELFF
- | TRBJ2-3 | TRBV4-1 | CASSQELAGRQYF
- | TRBJ2-3 | TRBV5-1 | CASSLAWGKGDTQYF
- | TRBJ2-7 | TRBV10-3 | CAISESMTATYEQYF
- | TRBJ2-5 | TRBV20-1 | CSARDPARETQYF
- | TRBJ2-1 | TRBV5-1 | CASSFLGGRAYEQFF
- | TRBJ1-3 | TRBV7-9 | CASSATGTPGNTIYF
- | TRBJ2-7 | TRBV7-9 | CASSLGDTSGVDYEQYF
- | TRBJ2-2 | TRBV5-1 | CASGPGEFGTGELFF
- | TRBJ1-6 | TRBV3-1 | CASSQGGQPTTYSPLHF
- | TRBJ2-2 | TRBV14 | CASQSGTAAHTGELFF
- | TRBJ1-1 | TRBV6-5 | CASSYSFGGTEAFF
- | TRBJ1-2 | TRBV7-8 | CASSPDRLGGYTF
- | TRBJ1-5 | TRBV3-1 | CASSQAGQGIKPQHF
- | TRBJ2-1 | TRBV5-1 | CASSIIQKDEQFF
- | TRBJ2-3 | TRBV20-1 | CSASHLVQSTDTQYF
- | TRBJ2-3 | TRBV9 | CASSVGQRTDTQYF
- | TRBJ2-1 | TRBV7-6 | CASSLAASGSSYNEQFF
- | TRBJ1-1 | TRBV20-1 | CSARPRDREFGTEAFF
- | TRBJ1-1 | TRBV5-4 | CASTTGRGTEAFF
- | TRBJ2-2 | TRBV7-3 | CASSLSAMGYHFNTGELFF
- | TRBJ2-7 | TRBV6-1 | CASRLGQGRNEQYF
- | TRBJ1-1 | TRBV5-1 | CASSLAGTGAAEAFF
- | TRBJ1-2 | TRBV4-2 | CASSQGRTNYGYTF
- | TRBJ1-5 | TRBV2 | CASATGARGNQPQHF
- | TRBJ2-5 | TRBV5-1 | CASSGGRTEETQYF
- | TRBJ2-2 | TRBV7-3 | CASSLIFSGANTGELFF
- | TRBJ2-7 | TRBV3-1 | CASSLLAGGYEQYF
- | TRBJ2-1 | TRBV5-1 | CASSFRQGARNEQFF
- | TRBJ1-4 | TRBV18 | CASSPLVGNEKLFF
- | TRBJ2-3 | TRBV24-1 | CATSDSGTSGSRGTDTQYF
large | TRBJ2-1 | TRBV6-5 | CASSYRRGGGYEQFF
- | TRBJ2-3 | TRBV10-3 | CAIGPSGASTDTQYF
- | TRBJ2-1 | TRBV25-1 | CASISGGAYEQFF
- | TRBJ2-3 | TRBV5-1 | CASGGLPTDTQYF
- | TRBJ2-2 | TRBV5-6 | CASSLVTGGFLRDKEELFF
- | TRBJ2-5 | TRBV25-1 | CASQDVGNQETQYF
- | TRBJ1-3 | TRBV12-3/TRBV12-4 | CASSARQGIANTIYF
- | TRBJ1-5 | TRBV20-1 | CSAYDPRGNQPQHF
- | TRBJ2-7 | TRBV20-1 | CSARERDRANYEQYF